This T cell receptor beta chain comes out of a study of spatial heterogeneity in lung cancer. This sample's time point: sample taken at primary tumor resection. Whole-study results and caveats: Higher tumor mutation counts went along with higher counts of expanded intratumoral alpha and beta TCRs.

TCRdb redid the calling of the 5' RACE reads with MiXCR, one entry per CDR3 protein. The table has 15,000 or so distinct CDR3 sequences, 4.7% seen once. This CDR3 contains 16 residues. V was pared by 1 base and J by 0 bases, with 13 bases between. In germline, CDR1 is SGHRS, CDR2 YFSETQ. This clonotype was seen many times. Its antigen is undetermined. Material: lung tumor tissue, obtained at surgery. The TCR comes from a female donor with early-stage non-small cell lung cancer. The chain combines TRBV5-1 with TRBJ1-1; D gene ambiguous. This chain's CDR3 is CASSLQLASMNTEAFF. The CDR3 DNA follows: TGCGCCAGCAGCTTGCAGTTAGCCTCTATGAACACTGAAGCTTTCTTT.